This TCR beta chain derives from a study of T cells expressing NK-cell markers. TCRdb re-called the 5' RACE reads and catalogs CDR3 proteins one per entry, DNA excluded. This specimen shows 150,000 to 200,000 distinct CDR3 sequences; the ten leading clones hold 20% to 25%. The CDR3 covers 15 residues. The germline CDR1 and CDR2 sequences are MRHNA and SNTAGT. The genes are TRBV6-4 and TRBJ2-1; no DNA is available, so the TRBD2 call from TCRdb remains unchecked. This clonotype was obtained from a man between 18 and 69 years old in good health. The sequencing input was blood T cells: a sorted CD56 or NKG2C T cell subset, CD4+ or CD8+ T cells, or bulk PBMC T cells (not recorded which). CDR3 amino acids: CASSVAGGSYNEQFF.